This T cell receptor beta chain was captured by sequencing in a study of blood T cell repertoires in COVID-19. Method: immunoSEQ multiplex PCR; TCRdb's copy keeps in-frame clones and lacks some. The sample records under 300,000 clones, 88% being singletons. CDR3 length: 11 residues. The germline V gene has CDR1 SEHNR and CDR2 FQNEAQ (reference sequence). V dropped 3 bases and J dropped 6 bases, with 6 bases sitting between them. This receptor was taken from a woman aged 30 to 39 who had recovered from COVID-19. The rearrangement uses TRBV7-9 and TRBJ2-7; D is uncertain. The sample comprised PBMCs or T cells enriched from blood (not recorded which). Here the CDR3 reads CASSFLSEQYF. CDR3 bases: TGTGCCAGCAGCTTTTTATCCGAGCAGTACTTC.